This T cell receptor beta chain appears in the sequencing data of a study of T cell responses to AZD1222 COVID-19 vaccine. TCRdb keeps only in-frame clones here, not all; method: immunoSEQ multiplex PCR. The sample includes some 180,000 clones, approximately 94% seen only once; the top ten take 3.6%. The germline CDR1 and CDR2 sequences are LGHDT and YNNKEL (reference sequence). Trimming stripped 0 bases from V and 0 bases from J, with 12 bases between. There are 17 residues in the CDR3. Here the sequenced sample was peripheral blood, taken 28 days after the second dose of the MenACWY control vaccine. The V gene is TRBV3-1 (or the pseudogene TRBV3-2), the J gene TRBJ2-4; tentatively, D is TRBD1 (6 bases). The source is an adult who received the MenACWY meningococcal vaccine as a control. Here the CDR3 DNA reads TGTGCCAGCAGCCAAGATCCACAGGGTCGAGCCAAAAACATTCAGTACTTC. Protein: CASSQDPQGRAKNIQYF.